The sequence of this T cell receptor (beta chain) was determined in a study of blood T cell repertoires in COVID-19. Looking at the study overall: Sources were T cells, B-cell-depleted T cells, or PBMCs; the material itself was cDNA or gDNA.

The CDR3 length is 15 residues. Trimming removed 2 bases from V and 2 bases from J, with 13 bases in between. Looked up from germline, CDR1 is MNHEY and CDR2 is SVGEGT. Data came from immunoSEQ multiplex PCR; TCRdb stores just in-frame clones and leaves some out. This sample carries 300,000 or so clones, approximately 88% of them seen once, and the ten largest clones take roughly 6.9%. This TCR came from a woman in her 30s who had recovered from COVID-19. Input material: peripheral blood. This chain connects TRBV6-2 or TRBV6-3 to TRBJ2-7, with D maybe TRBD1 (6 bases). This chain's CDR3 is CASSYGTSTTYEQYF. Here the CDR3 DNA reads TGTGCCAGCAGTTACGGGACATCAACTACCTACGAGCAGTACTTC.